One and the same sample provided the 18 T cell receptor beta chains below, sequenced in a study of blood T cell repertoires in COVID-19. The protocol was immunoSEQ multiplex PCR, while the TCRdb copy is restricted to in-frame clones and leaves out a portion. The table lists more than 150,000 clones, approximately 80% of them singletons. Sequencing used PBMCs or T cells enriched from blood (not recorded which). These receptors were taken from a woman in her fifties or sixties who had recovered from COVID-19.

The chain joins TRBV25-1 to TRBJ2-2; 9 bases are a match to TRBD2. This CDR3 spans 16 amino acids. V shed 3 bases, J shed 5 bases, and the junction held 7 bases outside the gene matches. The germline gives CDR1 MGHDK, CDR2 SYGVNS. The CDR3 region is CASSDPGTSSTGELFF. The CDR3 region has the DNA TGTGCCAGCAGTGACCCCGGGACTAGCAGTACCGGGGAGCTGTTTTTT. Combining the CDR3 with reference TRBV25-1 and TRBJ2-2 gives the whole variable domain EADIYQTPRYLVIGTGKKITLECSQTMGHDKMYWYQQDPGMELHLIHYSYGVNSTEKGDLSSESTVSRIRTEHFPLTLESARPSHTSQYLCASSDPGTSSTGELFFGEGSRLTVL.

This rearrangement joins TRBV2 to TRBJ1-5; TRBD1 matches at 7 bases. This CDR3 has 15 amino acids. Germline V lookup: CDR1 SNHLY, CDR2 FYNNEI. J was trimmed by 0 bases and V by 8 bases; bases with no gene match: 7. The CDR3 loop reads CASSGQLYSNQPQHF. DNA of the CDR3: TGTGCCAGCTCGGGACAGCTATATAGCAATCAGCCCCAGCATTTT.

This clone was seen a single time. This sequence joins TRBV7-2 and TRBJ1-2; D unresolved. Trimming shortened V by 4 bases and J by 0 bases, and 6 bases separated the two germline ends. In germline, CDR1 is SGHTA, CDR2 FQGNSA. This CDR3 region has 13 residues. CDR3 in amino acids: CASSSTSNYGYTF. The DNA of the CDR3 is TGTGCCAGCAGCTCTACCTCTAACTATGGCTACACCTTC.

In regard to this clone: The sample has other DNA sequences that encode this CDR3 too. The V gene is TRBV6-5, the J gene TRBJ2-7, with TRBD1 identical over 7 bases. The CDR3 is made up of 14 amino acids. Trimming removed 6 bases from V and 2 bases from J; junction bases left unmatched: 7. The germline CDR1 and CDR2 sequences are MNHEY and SVGAGI. CDR3 in DNA: TGTGCCAGCAGGCCCAGGACAGGAACCTACGAGCAGTACTTC. The encoded protein is CASRPRTGTYEQYF.

The gene calls are TRBV7-2 and TRBJ1-4; 7 positions match TRBD1. Germline assignment: CDR1 SGHTA and CDR2 FQGNSA. V was clipped by 3 bases and J by 8 bases; unmatched bases: 9. This CDR3 comprises 15 residues. The CDR3 DNA reads as TGTGCCAGCAGCTTCTCGACAGGGAGTTTCGAAAAACTGTTTTTT. Amino acid sequence: CASSFSTGSFEKLFF.

This clone was found once. V gene TRBV7-9 combines with J gene TRBJ1-2, with unresolved D. The CDR3 loop spans 11 amino acids. V dropped 3 bases and J dropped 4 bases, with 3 bases sitting between them. The V gene's germline CDR1 is SEHNR and CDR2 FQNEAQ (reference sequence). DNA for the CDR3: TGTGCCAGCAGCTTTATCTATGGCTACACCTTC. This codes for CASSFIYGYTF.

V and J are TRBV5-1 and TRBJ2-7; a weak D match, TRBD2 (6 bases). This CDR3 has 13 amino acids. Germline-derived CDR1 and CDR2 are SGHRS and YFSETQ. Between the trimmed V and J ends, which lost 5 bases and 1 base, there was a span of 10 bases. CDR3 coding DNA: TGCGCCAGCAGGGGGACTGGGTCCTACGAGCAGTACTTC. Its translation: CASRGTGSYEQYF.

This chain uses TRBV15 with TRBJ2-3, with D possibly TRBD2 on 6 matching bases. Trimming took off 5 bases at V and 2 bases at J, with 17 bases between the two ends. Looked up from germline, CDR1 is LNHNV and CDR2 is YYDKDF (reference sequence). The CDR3 consists of 16 residues. Here the CDR3 DNA reads TGTGCCACCAGCTGGAGGGGCGGGACCGTCACAGATACGCAGTATTTT. Its protein product is CATSWRGGTVTDTQYF.

The V gene is TRBV6-5, the J gene TRBJ1-4; D is perhaps TRBD1 (6 bases). This CDR3 is 14 amino acids long. V dropped 6 bases and J dropped 3 bases, with 11 bases sitting between them. Germline V lookup: CDR1 MNHEY, CDR2 SVGAGI. The CDR3 nucleotides are TGTGCCAGCAGAAAACAGGGATCTAATGAAAAACTGTTTTTT. It is translated as CASRKQGSNEKLFF.

The chain has TRBV28 and TRBJ1-2; 7 bases agree with TRBD1. The V gene's germline CDR1 is MDHEN and CDR2 SYDVKM. Losses at the gene ends were 8 bases for V and 0 bases for J; bases not matched to a gene: 3. The CDR3 totals 13 residues. The CDR3 protein is CASWDSANYGYTF. CDR3 DNA sequence: TGTGCCAGCTGGGACAGTGCTAACTATGGCTACACCTTC.

The rearrangement uses TRBV5-4 and TRBJ2-2; perhaps TRBD2 as D (5 bases). V was clipped by 4 bases and J by 2 bases, with 9 bases between them. The CDR3 totals 14 residues. Germline V lookup: CDR1 SGHNT, CDR2 YYREEE (reference sequence). In DNA, the CDR3 is TGTGCCAGCAGCCCGGGGATAAACACCGGGGAGCTGTTTTTT. Translation: CASSPGINTGELFF.

The rearrangement links TRBV28 to TRBJ2-2, with 8 nucleotides matching TRBD2. J gave up 7 bases and V 5 bases, and 6 bases lay outside the gene matches. CDR1 is MDHEN, CDR2 SYDVKM, per germline. The CDR3 has 14 amino acids. The CDR3 DNA reads as TGTGCCAGCAGTCTGGGACTAGACAGCGGGGAGCTGTTTTTT. This encodes CASSLGLDSGELFF.

The chain is built from TRBV7-9 and TRBJ2-1; perhaps TRBD1 as D (5 bases). This CDR3 has 14 amino acids. Germline assignment: CDR1 SEHNR and CDR2 FQNEAQ (reference sequence). V was shortened by 2 bases and J by 6 bases, with 11 bases between the two germline ends. The CDR3 here is CASSLQGNVNEQFF. For the CDR3, the DNA is TGTGCCAGCAGCTTACAGGGCAATGTCAATGAGCAGTTCTTC.

This chain joins TRBV28 and TRBJ1-3; TRBD1 is a possible D gene (5 bases). CDR3 length: 12 residues. V gave up 5 bases and J gave up 9 bases, with 11 bases separating them. Germline-derived CDR1 and CDR2 are MDHEN and SYDVKM. DNA of the CDR3: TGTGCCAGCAGTGGGGCGTCCTTCACCATATATTTT. Protein sequence: CASSGASFTIYF.

The chain carries TRBV18 and TRBJ2-2, with D tentatively TRBD1 (6 bases). There are 13 residues in the CDR3. The V gene lost 10 bases and the J gene lost 0 bases, with 9 bases spanning the gap. Germline loops: CDR1 KGHSH, CDR2 LQKENI. CDR3: CATTGSNTGELFF. The DNA for the CDR3 is TGTGCCACCACAGGGTCGAACACCGGGGAGCTGTTTTTT.

The chain has TRBV5-1 and TRBJ1-5; 7 nucleotides match TRBD1. CDR3 length: 14 amino acids. The V and J ends lost 4 bases and 3 bases, in that order; junction bases with no gene match: 4. From germline, CDR1 is SGHRS and CDR2 YFSETQ. The chain's CDR3 is CASSQTGNNQPQHF. For the CDR3, the DNA is TGCGCCAGCAGCCAGACAGGGAACAATCAGCCCCAGCATTTT.

This clone was seen a handful of times. CDR3 protein: CASSLGLAGVNEQFF. The CDR3 DNA sequence: TGTGCCAGCAGCTTAGGCCTAGCGGGAGTCAATGAGCAGTTCTTC. The chain is built from TRBV11-2 and TRBJ2-1; 10 positions agree with TRBD2. V was clipped by 1 base and J by 6 bases; unmatched bases: 3. Germline V lookup: CDR1 SGHAT, CDR2 FQNNGV. The CDR3 covers 15 residues.

The chain recombines TRBV14 with TRBJ2-1; D call uncertain. Germline CDR1 SGHDN, CDR2 FVKESK. This CDR3 comprises 13 residues. Trimming left V 1 base short and J 9 bases short, with 10 bases between. CDR3 protein: CASSQVLNSEQFF. DNA of the CDR3: TGTGCCAGCAGCCAAGTACTAAACTCTGAGCAGTTCTTC.